The 15 T cell receptor beta chains presented below share a single source sample, sequenced in a study of blood T cell repertoires in COVID-19. The assay was immunoSEQ multiplex PCR, and TCRdb's table has in-frame clones only and misses some. The table records a few hundred thousand clones, 88% of them present only once. Sequencing used peripheral blood. These receptor sequences come from a woman aged 45-60 years with COVID-19, enrolled during active disease.

The chain links TRBV25-1 to TRBJ2-7, with D maybe TRBD1 (6 bases). The CDR3 length is 15 residues. Looked up from germline, CDR1 is MGHDK and CDR2 is SYGVNS. Trimming removed 6 bases at V and 1 base at J, with 16 bases between. In DNA, the CDR3 is TGTGCCAGCAGCCTGGCAGGGGCGAGTTCCTACGAGCAGTACTTC. It translates to CASSLAGASSYEQYF.

CDR3 amino acids: CASSLSDSWGNQPQHF. In DNA, the CDR3 is TGTGCCAGCAGCTTATCCGACAGCTGGGGCAATCAGCCCCAGCATTTT. The rearrangement uses TRBV7-2 and TRBJ1-5; possible D gene TRBD1, 5 bases. Between the trimmed V and J ends, which lost 2 bases and 2 bases, there was a span of 13 bases. CDR3 size: 16 residues. The germline V gene has CDR1 SGHTA and CDR2 FQGNSA.

This clone was found once. The chain joins TRBV29-1 to TRBJ2-7; TRBD1 is a possible D gene (5 bases). V lost 7 bases and J 2 bases, leaving 12 bases between the germline ends. This CDR3 spans 12 amino acids. Per germline, CDR1 SQVTM and CDR2 ANQGSEA. The CDR3 DNA is TGCAGCGCGCTCTCACAGGCCTACGAGCAGTACTTC. This translates into CSALSQAYEQYF.

The chain uses TRBV30 and TRBJ2-3; 14 nucleotides match TRBD2. This CDR3 is 17 amino acids long. The trim removed 2 bases at V and 1 base at J, leaving 5 bases unmatched. Germline CDR1 is GTSNPN and CDR2 is SVGIG (reference sequence). CDR3 sequence: CAWSSQGLAGGTDTQYF. The CDR3 DNA follows: TGTGCCTGGAGTTCACAGGGACTAGCGGGGGGCACAGATACGCAGTATTTT.

This CDR3 reads CATGAGANVLTF. The CDR3 nucleotides are TGTGCCACAGGGGCAGGGGCCAACGTCCTGACTTTC. The V gene is TRBV3-1 (or the pseudogene TRBV3-2), the J gene TRBJ2-6; a weak D match, TRBD1 (6 bases). The ends were cut back, 10 bases at V and 4 bases at J, with 8 bases in the middle. Germline V gene sequence: CDR1 LGHDT, CDR2 YNNKEL (reference sequence). CDR3 size: 12 residues.

The chain has TRBV5-5 and TRBJ2-2; D is perhaps TRBD2 (5 bases). Germline V CDR1 and CDR2: SGHKS, YYEKEE (reference sequence). V lost 1 base and J lost 10, with 20 bases in between. The CDR3 has 16 amino acids. This CDR3 is CASSLSIGRPGSELFF. CDR3 coding DNA: TGTGCCAGCAGCTTGAGTATAGGTAGACCGGGGTCGGAGCTGTTTTTT.

This clone appeared once. The V gene is TRBV9, the J gene TRBJ2-1; tentative D call: TRBD2 (6 bases). The CDR3 runs 16 residues. Between the trimmed V and J ends, which lost 3 bases and 1 base, there was a span of 14 bases. From germline, CDR1 is SGDLS and CDR2 YYNGEE. CDR3 bases: TGTGCCAGCAGCGCTAACTGGGGGGATTCCTACAATGAGCAGTTCTTC. Amino acids: CASSANWGDSYNEQFF.

The V gene is TRBV27, the J gene TRBJ1-4; D ambiguous. The V end lost 6 bases, the J end lost 4 bases, and 18 bases lay between the germline ends. The CDR3 spans 16 residues. Germline CDR1 is MNHEY and CDR2 is SMNVEV (reference sequence). CDR3 in amino acids: CASRTGSGVGNEKLFF. The CDR3 bases are TGTGCCAGCAGGACCGGGTCCGGCGTTGGTAATGAAAAACTGTTTTTT.

This sequence joins TRBV30 and TRBJ2-3; 10 bases align to TRBD2. V lost 8 bases and J lost 6; bases outside the gene matches: 17. The germline V gene encodes CDR1 GTSNPN and CDR2 SVGIG (reference sequence). The CDR3 is 16 residues long. DNA for the CDR3: TGTGCCCGAGCCGGGGGTACTAGCGGGGCCCGGGATACGCAGTATTTT. This gives the protein CARAGGTSGARDTQYF.

The chain is built from TRBV29-1 and TRBJ2-3; 11 bases line up with TRBD2. Germline CDR1 and CDR2: SQVTM and ANQGSEA. V was clipped by 7 bases and J by 3 bases; unmatched bases: 9. The CDR3 has 15 residues. CDR3 protein: CSARFTSGGTDTQYF. CDR3 nucleotides: TGCAGCGCTCGCTTCACTAGCGGGGGAACAGATACGCAGTATTTT.

This rearrangement joins TRBV10-1 to TRBJ2-7; 7 nucleotides match TRBD1. The CDR3 runs to 15 residues. Germline assignment: CDR1 WNHNN and CDR2 SYGVQD (reference sequence). V was clipped by 8 bases and J by 5 bases; unmatched bases: 15. The CDR3 nucleotides are TGCGCCAGCCCTACCGCAGGGGGATTGGAGCACGAGCAGTACTTC. Translated, it gives CASPTAGGLEHEQYF.

The chain is built from TRBV6-1 and TRBJ2-3; TRBD1 might be the D (5 bases). The germline gives CDR1 MNHNS, CDR2 SASEGT. The CDR3 extends over 16 amino acids. V dropped 2 bases and J dropped 3 bases, with 15 bases sitting between them. As DNA, the CDR3 is TGTGCCAGCAGTGAATTTTCCTATTCAGGGACAGATACGCAGTATTTT. Encoded protein: CASSEFSYSGTDTQYF.

The CDR3: CASSYSRGWTEAFF. In nucleotides, the CDR3 is TGTGCCAGCAGTTACTCACGGGGGTGGACTGAAGCTTTCTTT. This chain connects TRBV6-5 to TRBJ1-1; weak D call: TRBD1 (5 bases). The V end was cut by 0 bases, the J end by 5 bases, with 10 bases between. The CDR3 sequence is 14 residues long. Germline CDR1 reads MNHEY; CDR2 reads SVGAGI.

A word on this clone: This specimen includes other DNA sequences encoding the same CDR3. The chain is built from TRBV5-5 and TRBJ1-6, with D tentatively TRBD1 (6 bases). The ends were cut back, 0 bases at V and 7 bases at J, with 8 bases in the middle. This CDR3 has 14 amino acids. Germline-derived CDR1 and CDR2 are SGHKS and YYEKEE (reference sequence). The CDR3 nucleotides read TGTGCCAGCAGCTTGGCAGACAGGAATTCACCCCTCCACTTT. This encodes CASSLADRNSPLHF.

This CDR3 is CASSLSGGQINEQFF. In nucleotides, the CDR3 is TGTGCCAGCAGCTTAAGCGGGGGGCAGATCAATGAGCAGTTCTTC. The chain recombines TRBV7-2 with TRBJ2-1; 9 positions match TRBD2. Germline V gives CDR1 SGHTA, CDR2 FQGNSA. The V segment lost 2 bases and the J segment 6 bases; nucleotides outside the gene matches: 5. This CDR3 is 15 amino acids long.